This T cell receptor beta chain was sequenced for a study of T cell responses to AZD1222 COVID-19 vaccine. Study in general: Second-dose intervals near 4 or 12 weeks were combined. General study findings and limits: Nearly half of spike-specific TCRs reportedly target variant regions that are unmutated in the B.1.351 and B.1.1.7 variants. The span of vaccine-associated CD4 TCRs extended across spike, with dominance at 160-218 and 743-854. Most donors were white British, females outnumbered males, and clonal diversity was possibly underestimated.

The repertoire was sequenced with immunoSEQ multiplex PCR; TCRdb's copy has only in-frame clones and lacks some. The profile shows 90,000 to 100,000 clones, about 89% of them singletons. The germline CDR1 and CDR2 sequences are KGHSH and LQKENI. This CDR3 spans 18 amino acids. Trimming removed 3 bases from V and 4 bases from J, with 24 bases in between. As to this clone: Its antigen is not known.

The source material was peripheral blood, sampled on day 0 of AZD1222 vaccination. This receptor was obtained from an adult in good health. V gene TRBV18 combines with J gene TRBJ1-2, with D hard to call. The CDR3 spells CASSPSHPSGPPIYGYTF. In DNA, the CDR3 is TGTGCCAGCTCACCTTCGCACCCAAGTGGTCCACCTATCTATGGCTACACCTTC.